This T cell receptor (beta chain) was captured by sequencing in a study of T cells in Graves' hyperthyroidism and ophthalmopathy. Germline loops: CDR1 DFQATT, CDR2 SNEGSKA (reference sequence). Ends included, the CDR3 has 10 residues. Amplified TCR beta CDR3 regions came from RNA transcripts. Primed by the HTBI set, a first-round RT-PCR was run on the TCR CDR3. TCRdb re-called the multiplex PCR reads with MiXCR, one entry per CDR3 protein. The sample has over 500,000 distinct CDR3 sequences, 40% to 50% seen once. As to this clonotype: Here the CDR3 omits its conserved ending phenylalanine or tryptophan, so a read error is the likely source. The DNA is omitted, as the CDR3 cannot be located on it reliably, and the CDR3 follows TCRdb's listing.

Sequencing was done on a sample of peripheral blood or thyroid tissue (not recorded which). The chain is built from TRBV20-1 and TRBJ2-6; TRBD1 is the table's D call, not checked against the DNA. The receptor was isolated from an adult woman with Graves' disease, either hyperthyroidism or ophthalmopathy (not recorded which). The CDR3 spells CSAEVGGSDT.